The rows below give T cell receptor beta chains drawn from one sample of a study of blood T cell repertoires in COVID-19. Assay: immunoSEQ multiplex PCR; the TCRdb copy retains only in-frame clones and omits some. The sample includes a few hundred thousand clones, over 80% of them seen just once. Input material: peripheral blood. The origin of the receptors is a woman between 65 and 79 years old with COVID-19, enrolled during active disease. Both conserved end residues are part of each CDR3.

V gene	J gene	CDR3 protein
TRBV7-9	TRBJ2-7	CASSFLGRQSSYEQYF
TRBV18	TRBJ2-7	CASSPLAGAYEQYF
TRBV7-9	TRBJ1-4	CASSLVGATNEKLFF
TRBV27	TRBJ2-6	CASAGLPVSGANVLTF
TRBV27	TRBJ2-7	CASSLSQTGVDEQYF
TRBV5-1	TRBJ2-7	CASSLEQGSYEQYF
TRBV19	TRBJ1-5	CASSMTVSNQPQHF
TRBV5-1	TRBJ2-7	CASSLGLAGQSYEQYF
TRBV4-2	TRBJ2-5	CASSQTPGSRGETQYF
TRBV4-1	TRBJ1-6	CASSQEGPPIPYNSPLHF
TRBV7-2	TRBJ1-1	CASSSSTGTEAFF
TRBV3-1/TRBV3-2	TRBJ2-7	CASSQEIMGTENFYEQYF
TRBV5-1	TRBJ2-2	CASRPGLAEFTGELFF
TRBV7-3	TRBJ1-1	CASSLTGPNTEAFF
TRBV6-6	TRBJ2-5	CASSPRVGASRQETQYF
TRBV27	TRBJ1-3	CASSPGQSGNTIYF
TRBV7-9	TRBJ1-5	CASSPQGGNQPQHF
TRBV5-1	TRBJ1-1	CASSFNGVNTEAFF
TRBV11-2	TRBJ1-1	CASSTGQEDTEAFF
TRBV6-5	TRBJ2-3	CASKLAGVADTQYF
TRBV7-3	TRBJ1-1	CASSLSAASNTEAFF
TRBV9	TRBJ2-1	CASSVGLVASDEQFF
TRBV5-1	TRBJ2-5	CASSQDSQETQYF
TRBV30	TRBJ2-5	CAWSVGSEETQYF
TRBV12-3/TRBV12-4	TRBJ1-6	CASSLIRASPLHF
TRBV6-1	TRBJ1-3	CASSGRGQGSSGNTIYF
TRBV19	TRBJ1-4	CASHAADRVNEKLFF
TRBV30	TRBJ2-7	CAWTRVSGEQYF
TRBV11-2	TRBJ1-2	CASSLGNRGYGYTF
TRBV5-1	TRBJ2-1	CASSRGPTFEGDEQFF
TRBV5-4	TRBJ1-2	CASSFTGTQYGYTF
TRBV18	TRBJ2-7	CASSIGTAYEQYF
TRBV7-9	TRBJ1-5	CASSPGQGNQHF
TRBV18	TRBJ1-5	CASSSREKEQPQHF
TRBV24-1	TRBJ2-5	CATSDQTGNQETQYF
TRBV6-5	TRBJ1-6	CASSSTGRGSPLHF
TRBV19	TRBJ2-5	CASSIGGERAGTQYF
TRBV4-1	TRBJ2-3	CASSQHGTSGPPPDTQYF
TRBV3-1/TRBV3-2	TRBJ2-3	CASRLAGGEAADTQYF
TRBV6-2/TRBV6-3	TRBJ2-5	CASSPTSGGQETQYF
TRBV24-1	TRBJ2-4	CATSDRGEFRYF
TRBV12-2	TRBJ2-2	CASRPLRRSWTAGGPNTGELFF
TRBV6-5	TRBJ1-2	CASSKPLIGDYGYTF
TRBV5-1	TRBJ2-7	CASRESRYEQYF
TRBV6-5	TRBJ2-7	CASKNRDRGYEQYF
TRBV5-1	TRBJ2-3	CASSPGQGLTDTQYF
TRBV30	TRBJ2-7	CAWSVVIGRAVYEQYF
TRBV24-1	TRBJ2-6	CATSDRGPRSGANVLTF
TRBV18	TRBJ1-1	CASSPGGGGVNTEAFF
TRBV6-5	TRBJ2-1	CASRIPGTGHNEQFF
TRBV6-2/TRBV6-3	TRBJ2-1	CASSIEREHNEQFF
TRBV7-2	TRBJ2-7	CASSPHSYEQYF
TRBV6-1	TRBJ2-2	CASSDRVAATGELFF
TRBV27	TRBJ1-5	CASRPQDSNQPQHF
TRBV19	TRBJ2-5	CASSIRASGPQETQYF
TRBV19	TRBJ1-4	CASSILGGNEKLFF
TRBV6-6	TRBJ1-1	CASSKPGQGLAEAFF
TRBV5-1	TRBJ2-1	CASSFQGSYNEQFF
TRBV7-9	TRBJ2-3	CASSYSSGVTDTQYF
TRBV19	TRBJ1-4	CASSILDSATNEKLFF